A selection of T cell receptor beta chains follows, all from one sample in a study of T-cell reconstitution after alpha-beta-depleted transplantation in children. TCRdb itself ran the PCR reads through MiXCR, one entry per CDR3 protein. This sample has approximately 120,000 distinct CDR3 sequences, with roughly 10% found just once. This sample comprised PBMCs, mostly from graft donor cells, obtained 180 days after TCRalphabeta/CD19-depleted stem cell transplant. The origin of the receptors is a girl in the first two years of life who had a stem cell transplant for combined immunodeficiency, so the T cells may come from the graft donor. The CDR3 runs from the conserved cysteine through the conserved F or W. A D gene is named only where the DNA matches it firmly. Expanded clones are given a class, and other clones once, few, many or no size at all.

CDR3nt | CDR3aa | v_gene | d_gene | j_gene | abundance
TGTGCCAGCAGCTCCTCGACAGGAGAAGAGACCCAGTACTTC | CASSSSTGEETQYF | TRBV7-6 | NA | TRBJ2-5 | NA
TGCGCCAGCAGCCAAGGCCTGTCGGGGATACAAGAGACCCAGTACTTC | CASSQGLSGIQETQYF | TRBV4-3 | NA | TRBJ2-5 | few
TGTGCCAGCAGTACCCGGGACAGGGGACTCTACGAGCAGTACTTC | CASSTRDRGLYEQYF | TRBV28 | TRBD1 | TRBJ2-7 | few
TGCGCCAGCAGCTTTGGGCAGGGTAGAACCGGGGAGCTGTTTTTT | CASSFGQGRTGELFF | TRBV5-1 | NA | TRBJ2-2 | NA
TGCAGTGCTGGAATAGGCACCTCCCTGATCTCCCAGCATTTT | CSAGIGTSLISQHF | TRBV20-1 | NA | TRBJ1-5 | NA
TGTGCCAGCAGTGAAGGAGTTAGCTCCTATAATTCACCCCTCCACTTT | CASSEGVSSYNSPLHF | TRBV25-1 | NA | TRBJ1-6 | few
TGCAGCGTTGAAAGGGGGTACACCGGGGAGCTGTTTTTT | CSVERGYTGELFF | TRBV29-1 | NA | TRBJ2-2 | few
TGCGCCAGCAGCTCCGTGGGACTAGCGGGGAGAGATACGCAGTATTTT | CASSSVGLAGRDTQYF | TRBV5-1 | TRBD2 | TRBJ2-3 | NA
TGTGCCAGCTCACCCCAAGGAAACAGGGAAGAGGACTACGAGCAGTACTTC | CASSPQGNREEDYEQYF | TRBV18 | NA | TRBJ2-7 | NA
TGTGCCAGCAGCTTGCGACAGATCGTCGACACTGAAGCTTTCTTT | CASSLRQIVDTEAFF | TRBV5-6 | NA | TRBJ1-1 | few
TGCAGCGCAGCGGGGGCAGATACGCAGTATTTT | CSAAGADTQYF | TRBV29-1 | TRBD2 | TRBJ2-3 | many
TGTGCCAGCAGCCCTCGACTAGCGGGGGTGAATGAGCAGTTCTTC | CASSPRLAGVNEQFF | TRBV7-2 | TRBD2 | TRBJ2-1 | NA
TGCGCCAGCAGCTTGCGGCTAGCGGGGTATGAGCAGTTCTTC | CASSLRLAGYEQFF | TRBV5-1 | TRBD2 | TRBJ2-1 | NA
TGCAGCGCCGTCGTGACAGGGGATCAGCCCCAGCATTTT | CSAVVTGDQPQHF | TRBV29-1 | TRBD1 | TRBJ1-5 | NA
TGCGCCAGCAGCTTGCACGACTCGTCACGGGAGCAGTTCTTC | CASSLHDSSREQFF | TRBV5-1 | NA | TRBJ2-1 | few
TGCAGTGCAATTCTAGCGGGAGCTGGGAACGAGCAGTACTTC | CSAILAGAGNEQYF | TRBV20-1 | TRBD2 | TRBJ2-7 | NA
TGTGCCAGCAGCCAGGAGGGGGGGAGCTATGGCTACACCTTC | CASSQEGGSYGYTF | TRBV7-2 | NA | TRBJ1-2 | few
TGTGCCATCAGTGTAGGGACTAGCGGGAGGTCCGAGACCGGGGACCTGTTTTTT | CAISVGTSGRSETGDLFF | TRBV10-3 | TRBD2 | TRBJ2-2 | NA
TGTGCCACTGGGGGAGGGTCGGGCAATGAGCAGTTCTTC | CATGGGSGNEQFF | TRBV24-1 | TRBD2 | TRBJ2-1 | many
TGTGCCAGCAGTTCCTTCAGGGGAAGAAGAGGCTACACCTTC | CASSSFRGRRGYTF | TRBV12-3/TRBV12-4 | NA | TRBJ1-2 | NA
TGTGCCAGCAGTTTACCGGGAGAAGTCTTTCACTACGAGCAGTACTTC | CASSLPGEVFHYEQYF | TRBV28 | NA | TRBJ2-7 | many
TGTGCCAGCAGCTTGGGTGTAGAGACCCAGTACTTC | CASSLGVETQYF | TRBV11-2 | NA | TRBJ2-5 | many
TGTGCCAGCAGCTTAACGATGAGGACGGACAATGAGCAGTTCTTC | CASSLTMRTDNEQFF | TRBV7-9 | NA | TRBJ2-1 | NA
TGTGCCATCAGTGAGTTTGACGGGACAGCCTACAATGAGCAGTTCTTC | CAISEFDGTAYNEQFF | TRBV10-3 | TRBD1 | TRBJ2-1 | NA
TGCAGTGCTCCCGGGACTAGCGGATTCAATGAGCAGTTCTTC | CSAPGTSGFNEQFF | TRBV20-1 | TRBD2 | TRBJ2-1 | few
TGTGCCAGCAACCTAGGTGGGGGATCCTACGAGCAGTACTTC | CASNLGGGSYEQYF | TRBV7-9 | NA | TRBJ2-7 | NA
TGTGCCAGCAACCTACAGGGGAGCACCGGGGAGCTGTTTTTT | CASNLQGSTGELFF | TRBV12-3/TRBV12-4 | TRBD1 | TRBJ2-2 | many
TGTGCCAGTAGTATCCGGGGCCGGTACAATGAGCAGTTCTTC | CASSIRGRYNEQFF | TRBV19 | NA | TRBJ2-1 | few
TGCGCCAGCAGCTTCGTGTTGCAGGGAGAGACCCAGTACTTC | CASSFVLQGETQYF | TRBV5-1 | NA | TRBJ2-5 | few